This T cell receptor (beta chain) is from a study of memory CD4+ T cells and cytomegalovirus serostatus. Study-wide background: Of the healthy Belgian adults, eight or nine were CMV seropositive and fewer than 30 seronegative.

Study observations and caveats: CD4+ memory repertoires contained 67 of 164 reported CMV TCRbeta sequences. The CMV-associated TCR signature appears largely within the CD4+ memory repertoire.

From germline, CDR1 is SGHAT and CDR2 FQNNGV. V gave up 1 base and J gave up 7 bases, with 10 bases separating them. The CDR3 sequence is 13 residues long. In regard to this clone: Its antigen is unknown.

Single viable CD3+CD4+CD8-CD45RO+ cells were sorted as the memory CD4+ T cells. Clones were sequenced by immunoSEQ multiplex PCR, and TCRdb holds only the in-frame ones, with some missing. The repertoire holds tens of thousands of clones, with under 90% as singletons. The chain links TRBV11-2 to TRBJ1-1; D remains unclear. Specimen: memory CD4+ T cells from blood. This receptor was obtained from an adult in good health and CMV-seronegative. Some clones in this sample may be carry-over from other donors' samples. The CDR3 sequence is CASSLVGYGEAFF. CDR3 coding DNA: TGTGCCAGCAGCTTAGTAGGGTACGGTGAAGCTTTCTTT. Together with reference TRBV11-2 and TRBJ1-1, the CDR3 gives the full variable domain: EAGVAQSPRYKIIEKRQSVAFWCNPISGHATLYWYQQILGQGPKLLIQFQNNGVVDDSQLPKDRFSAERLKGVDSTLKIQPAKLEDSAVYLCASSLVGYGEAFFGQGTRLTVV.